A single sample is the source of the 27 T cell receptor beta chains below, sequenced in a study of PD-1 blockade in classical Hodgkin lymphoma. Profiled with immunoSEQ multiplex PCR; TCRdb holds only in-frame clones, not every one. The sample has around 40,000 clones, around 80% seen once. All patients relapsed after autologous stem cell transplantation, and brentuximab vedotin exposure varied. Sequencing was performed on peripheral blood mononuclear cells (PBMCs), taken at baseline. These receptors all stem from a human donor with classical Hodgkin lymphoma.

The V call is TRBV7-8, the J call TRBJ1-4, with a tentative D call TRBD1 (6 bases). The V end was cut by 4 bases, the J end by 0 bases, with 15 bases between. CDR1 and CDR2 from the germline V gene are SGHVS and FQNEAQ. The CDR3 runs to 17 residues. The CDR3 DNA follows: TGTGCCAGCAGCTCCCGGACAGCTCTCGCAACTAATGAAAAACTGTTTTTT. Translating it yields CASSSRTALATNEKLFF.

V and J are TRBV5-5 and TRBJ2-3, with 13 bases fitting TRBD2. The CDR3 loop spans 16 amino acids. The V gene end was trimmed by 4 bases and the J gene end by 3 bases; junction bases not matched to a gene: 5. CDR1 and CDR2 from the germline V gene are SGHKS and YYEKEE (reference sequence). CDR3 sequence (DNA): TGTGCCAGCAGCCGACTAGCGGGGGGCCGTACAGATACGCAGTATTTT. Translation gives CASSRLAGGRTDTQYF. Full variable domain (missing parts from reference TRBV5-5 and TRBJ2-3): DAGVTQSPTHLIKTRGQQVTLRCSPISGHKSVSWYQQVLGQGPQFIFQYYEKEERGRGNFPDRFSARQFPNYSSELNVNALLLGDSALYLCASSRLAGGRTDTQYFGPGTRLTVL.

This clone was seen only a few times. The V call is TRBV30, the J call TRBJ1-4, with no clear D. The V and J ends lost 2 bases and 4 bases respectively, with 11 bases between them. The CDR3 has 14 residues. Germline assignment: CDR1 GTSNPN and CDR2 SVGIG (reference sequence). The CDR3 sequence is CAWSKGELNEKLFF. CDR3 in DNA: TGTGCCTGGAGTAAGGGAGAACTTAATGAAAAACTGTTTTTT. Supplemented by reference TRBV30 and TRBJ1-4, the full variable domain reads SQTIHQWPATLVQPVGSPLSLECTVEGTSNPNLYWYRQAAGRGLQLLFYSVGIGQISSEVPQNLSASRPQDRQFILSSKKLLLSDSGFYLCAWSKGELNEKLFFGSGTQLSVL.

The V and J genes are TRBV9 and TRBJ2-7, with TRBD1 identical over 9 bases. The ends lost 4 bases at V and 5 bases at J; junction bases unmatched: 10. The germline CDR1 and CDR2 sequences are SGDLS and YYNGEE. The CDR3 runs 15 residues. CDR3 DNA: TGTGCCAGCAGCTCCCCGACAGGGGGGTTCCACGAGCAGTACTTC. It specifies CASSSPTGGFHEQYF.

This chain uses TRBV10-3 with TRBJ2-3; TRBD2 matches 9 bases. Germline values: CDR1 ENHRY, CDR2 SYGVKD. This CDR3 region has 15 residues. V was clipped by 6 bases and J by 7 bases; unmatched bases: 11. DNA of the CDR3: TGTGCCATCAGCACAATCGAAGCGGGGGGTAATACGCAGTATTTT. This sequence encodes CAISTIEAGGNTQYF.

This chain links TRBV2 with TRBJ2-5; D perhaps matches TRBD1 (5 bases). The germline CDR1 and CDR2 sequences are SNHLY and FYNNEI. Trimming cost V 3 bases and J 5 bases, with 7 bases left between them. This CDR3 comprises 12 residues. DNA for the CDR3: TGTGCCAGCAGTGAGGGGCCGGAGACCCAGTACTTC. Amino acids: CASSEGPETQYF.

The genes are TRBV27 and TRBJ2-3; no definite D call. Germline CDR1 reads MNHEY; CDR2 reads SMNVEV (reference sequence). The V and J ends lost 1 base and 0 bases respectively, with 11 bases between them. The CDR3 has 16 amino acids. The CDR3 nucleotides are TGTGCCAGCAGTTTATATTCCCCCGGTAGCACAGATACGCAGTATTTT. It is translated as CASSLYSPGSTDTQYF.

The CDR3 sequence: CSVVELAATFEAFF. The CDR3 nucleotides are TGCAGCGTTGTGGAGCTGGCCGCCACCTTTGAAGCTTTCTTT. V gene TRBV29-1 combines with J gene TRBJ1-1; D gene unclear. Germline V lookup: CDR1 SQVTM, CDR2 ANQGSEA. The CDR3 covers 14 residues. Trimming shortened V by 4 bases and J by 7 bases, and 19 bases separated the two germline ends.

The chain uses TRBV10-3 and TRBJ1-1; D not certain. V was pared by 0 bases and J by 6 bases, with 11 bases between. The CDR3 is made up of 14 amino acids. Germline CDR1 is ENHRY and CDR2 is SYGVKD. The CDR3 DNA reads TGTGCCATCAGTGAGTCACTGGAGTCCGCTGAAGCTTTCTTT. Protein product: CAISESLESAEAFF.

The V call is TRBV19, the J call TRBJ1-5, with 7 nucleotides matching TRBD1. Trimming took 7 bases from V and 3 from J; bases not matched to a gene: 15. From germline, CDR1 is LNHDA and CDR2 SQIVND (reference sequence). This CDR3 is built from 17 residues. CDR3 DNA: TGTGCCAGTACCCAACATGTAACAGGGGACTCCAATCAGCCCCAGCATTTT. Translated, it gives CASTQHVTGDSNQPQHF.

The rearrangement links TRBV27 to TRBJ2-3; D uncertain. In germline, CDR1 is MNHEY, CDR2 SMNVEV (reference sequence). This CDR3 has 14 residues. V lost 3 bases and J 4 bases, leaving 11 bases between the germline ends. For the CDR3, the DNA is TGTGCCAGCAGTTTGTTCTCTAGGGCAGATACGCAGTATTTT. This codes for CASSLFSRADTQYF.

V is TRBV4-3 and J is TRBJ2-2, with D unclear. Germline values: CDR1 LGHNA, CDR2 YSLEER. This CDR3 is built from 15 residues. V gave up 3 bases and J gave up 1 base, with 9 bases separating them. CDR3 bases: TGCGCCAGCAGCCAGGGTCGATGGAACACCGGGGAGCTGTTTTTT. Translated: CASSQGRWNTGELFF.

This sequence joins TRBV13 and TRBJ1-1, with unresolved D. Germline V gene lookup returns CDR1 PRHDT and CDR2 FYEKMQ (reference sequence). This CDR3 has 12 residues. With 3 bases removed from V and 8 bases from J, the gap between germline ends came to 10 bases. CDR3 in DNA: TGTGCCAGCAGCTTCGAGAGGGTGGAAGCTTTCTTT. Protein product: CASSFERVEAFF.

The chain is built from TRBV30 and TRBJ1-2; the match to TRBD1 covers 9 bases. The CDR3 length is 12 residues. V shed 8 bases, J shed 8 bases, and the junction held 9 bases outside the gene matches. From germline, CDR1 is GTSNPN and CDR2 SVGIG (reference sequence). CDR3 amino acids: CANRGQGYGYTF. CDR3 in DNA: TGTGCCAACCGAGGACAGGGGTACGGCTACACCTTC. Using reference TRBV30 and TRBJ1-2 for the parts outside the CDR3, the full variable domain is SQTIHQWPATLVQPVGSPLSLECTVEGTSNPNLYWYRQAAGRGLQLLFYSVGIGQISSEVPQNLSASRPQDRQFILSSKKLLLSDSGFYLCANRGQGYGYTFGSGTRLTVV.

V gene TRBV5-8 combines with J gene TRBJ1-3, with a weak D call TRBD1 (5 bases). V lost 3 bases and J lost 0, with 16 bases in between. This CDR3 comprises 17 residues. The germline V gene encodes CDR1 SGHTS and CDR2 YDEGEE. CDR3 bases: TGTGCCAGCAGCTCGGGACGGCTAGCACTCTCTGGAAACACCATATATTTT. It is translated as CASSSGRLALSGNTIYF.

CDR3 coding DNA: TGTGCCAGCTCACCGGAACGCCGCTACGAGCAGTACTTC. It translates to CASSPERRYEQYF. The V call is TRBV18, the J call TRBJ2-7, with D unresolved. V was pared by 3 bases and J by 3 bases, with 9 bases between. Germline V gene data show CDR1 as KGHSH and CDR2 as LQKENI. This CDR3 has 13 amino acids.

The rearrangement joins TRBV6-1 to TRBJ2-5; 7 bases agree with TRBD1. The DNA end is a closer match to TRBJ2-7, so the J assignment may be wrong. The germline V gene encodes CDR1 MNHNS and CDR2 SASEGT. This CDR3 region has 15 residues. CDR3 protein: CASSEGQRTSYEQYF. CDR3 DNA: TGTGCCAGCAGTGAGGGACAGCGAACCTCCTACGAGCAGTACTTC.

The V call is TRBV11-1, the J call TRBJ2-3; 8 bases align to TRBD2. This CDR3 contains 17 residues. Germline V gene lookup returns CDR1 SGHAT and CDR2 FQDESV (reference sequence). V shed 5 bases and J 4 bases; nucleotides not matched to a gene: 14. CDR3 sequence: CASSLTDSGETADTQYF. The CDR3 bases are TGTGCCAGCAGCCTTACGGATAGCGGGGAGACGGCAGATACGCAGTATTTT. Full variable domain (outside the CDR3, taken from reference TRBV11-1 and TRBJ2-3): EAEVAQSPRYKITEKSQAVAFWCDPISGHATLYWYRQILGQGPELLVQFQDESVVDDSQLPKDRFSAERLKGVDSTLKIQPAELGDSAMYLCASSLTDSGETADTQYFGPGTRLTVL.

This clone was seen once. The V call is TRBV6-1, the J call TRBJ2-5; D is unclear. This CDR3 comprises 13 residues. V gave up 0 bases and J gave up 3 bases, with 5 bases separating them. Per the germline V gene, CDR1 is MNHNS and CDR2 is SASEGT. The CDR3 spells CASSEALEETQYF. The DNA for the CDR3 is TGTGCCAGCAGTGAAGCGCTGGAAGAGACCCAGTACTTC.

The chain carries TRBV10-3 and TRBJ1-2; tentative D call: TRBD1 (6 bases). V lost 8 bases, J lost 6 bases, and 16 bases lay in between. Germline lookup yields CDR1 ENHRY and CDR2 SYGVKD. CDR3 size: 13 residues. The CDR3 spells CAIGLGGLHGYTF. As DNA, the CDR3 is TGTGCCATCGGCCTCGGGGGGCTACATGGCTACACCTTC.

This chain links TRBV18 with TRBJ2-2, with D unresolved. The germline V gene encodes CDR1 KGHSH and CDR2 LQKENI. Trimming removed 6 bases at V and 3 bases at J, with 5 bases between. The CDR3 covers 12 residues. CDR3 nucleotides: TGTGCCAGCTCCAGTGACACCGGGGAGCTGTTTTTT. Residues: CASSSDTGELFF.

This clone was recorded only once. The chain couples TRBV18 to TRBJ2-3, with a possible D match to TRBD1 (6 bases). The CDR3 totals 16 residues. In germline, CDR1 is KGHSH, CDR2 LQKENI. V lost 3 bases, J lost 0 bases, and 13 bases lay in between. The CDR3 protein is CASSPPGQPSTDTQYF. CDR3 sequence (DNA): TGTGCCAGCTCACCTCCGGGACAACCAAGCACAGATACGCAGTATTTT. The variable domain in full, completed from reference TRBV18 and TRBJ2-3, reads NAGVMQNPRHLVRRRGQEARLRCSPMKGHSHVYWYRQLPEEGLKFMVYLQKENIIDESGMPKERFSAEFPKEGPSILRIQQVVRGDSAAYFCASSPPGQPSTDTQYFGPGTRLTVL.

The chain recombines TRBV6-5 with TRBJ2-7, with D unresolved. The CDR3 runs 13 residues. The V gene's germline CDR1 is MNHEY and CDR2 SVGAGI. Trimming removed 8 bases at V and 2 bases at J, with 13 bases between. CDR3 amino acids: CASSWLTTYEQYF. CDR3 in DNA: TGTGCCAGCTCGTGGTTAACCACCTACGAGCAGTACTTC.

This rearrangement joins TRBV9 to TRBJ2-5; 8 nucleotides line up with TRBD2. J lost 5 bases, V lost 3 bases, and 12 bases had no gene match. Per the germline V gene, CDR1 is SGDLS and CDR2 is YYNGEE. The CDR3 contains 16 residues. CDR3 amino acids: CASSAQNRERGETQYF. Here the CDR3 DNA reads TGTGCCAGCAGCGCCCAAAACAGGGAGCGGGGGGAGACCCAGTACTTC.

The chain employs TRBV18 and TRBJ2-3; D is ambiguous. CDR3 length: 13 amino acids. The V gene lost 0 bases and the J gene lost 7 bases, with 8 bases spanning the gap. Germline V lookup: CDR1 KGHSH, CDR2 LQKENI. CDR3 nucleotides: TGTGCCAGCTCACCACCGGAGCAGAATACGCAGTATTTT. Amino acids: CASSPPEQNTQYF.

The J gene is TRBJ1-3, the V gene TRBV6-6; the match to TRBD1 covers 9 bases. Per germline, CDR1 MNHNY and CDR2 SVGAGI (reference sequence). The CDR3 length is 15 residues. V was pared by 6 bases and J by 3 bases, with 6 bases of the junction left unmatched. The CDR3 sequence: CASSWTGEDGNTIYF. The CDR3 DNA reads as TGTGCCAGCAGCTGGACAGGGGAGGATGGAAACACCATATATTTT.

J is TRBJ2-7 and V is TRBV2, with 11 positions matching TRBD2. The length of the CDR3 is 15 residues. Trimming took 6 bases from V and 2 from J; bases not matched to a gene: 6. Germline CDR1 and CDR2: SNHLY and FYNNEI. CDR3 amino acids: CASRGTSGDTYEQYF. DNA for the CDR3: TGTGCCAGCAGGGGGACTAGCGGTGATACCTACGAGCAGTACTTC.